The 32 T cell receptor beta chains in this list originate from one sample, sequenced in a study of beta chain features in type 1 diabetes. Reverse transcribing all isolated RNA meant expressed TCRB transcripts were sequenced. Clones were sequenced by immunoSEQ multiplex PCR, and TCRdb holds only the in-frame ones, with some missing. The table shows 900,000 or so clones, with about 17% occurring only once. Sequenced material: naive CD4+ T cells from blood. The source of these receptors is a woman aged 18-29 years in good health.

The rearrangement joins TRBV11-2 to TRBJ2-1, with 7 bases identical to TRBD1. J lost 4 bases, V lost 3 bases, and 3 bases had no gene match. There are 14 residues in the CDR3. The germline V gene has CDR1 SGHAT and CDR2 FQNNGV. Here the CDR3 DNA reads TGTGCCAGCAGCTTCGGGACAGATTACAATGAGCAGTTCTTC. Translated: CASSFGTDYNEQFF.

The chain links TRBV7-9 to TRBJ2-7; 8 nucleotides align to TRBD2. The germline CDR1 and CDR2 sequences are SEHNR and FQNEAQ (reference sequence). The ends lost 2 bases at V and 0 bases at J; junction bases unmatched: 3. The CDR3 extends over 15 amino acids. The CDR3 sequence: CASSLYSGVSYEQYF. The CDR3 region has the DNA TGTGCCAGCAGCTTATATAGCGGGGTCTCCTACGAGCAGTACTTC.

This chain uses TRBV5-6 with TRBJ2-7; 12 bases are shared with TRBD1. Germline V lookup: CDR1 SGHDT, CDR2 YYEEEE. The CDR3 spans 16 residues. The V segment lost 2 bases and the J segment 5 bases; nucleotides outside the gene matches: 8. CDR3 amino acids: CASSLPGQGAVNEQYF. CDR3 coding DNA: TGTGCCAGCAGCTTACCGGGACAGGGGGCTGTGAACGAGCAGTACTTC.

The chain recombines TRBV9 with TRBJ2-5; TRBD1 matches 7 bases. CDR1 and CDR2 from the germline V gene are SGDLS and YYNGEE. The CDR3 spans 16 residues. V shed 0 bases, J shed 5 bases, and the junction held 10 bases outside the gene matches. The CDR3 DNA reads as TGTGCCAGCAGCGTAGGGGCAGGGGGTTTCTTGGAGACCCAGTACTTC. It codes for CASSVGAGGFLETQYF.

This clone was picked up a small number of times. This chain uses TRBV7-9 with TRBJ2-4, with a possible D match to TRBD1 (6 bases). This CDR3 has 14 residues. CDR1 is SEHNR and CDR2 is FQNEAQ in the germline V gene (reference sequence). V lost 5 bases, J lost 8 bases, and 16 bases lay in between. The CDR3, as DNA: TGTGCCAGCAGCATACAGGGTTTGACAGACATTCAGTACTTC. This translates into CASSIQGLTDIQYF.

This clone was counted between two and nine times. This rearrangement joins TRBV10-3 to TRBJ1-2; 9 positions match TRBD1. Looked up from germline, CDR1 is ENHRY and CDR2 is SYGVKD. Germline trimming cut 6 bases from V and 3 bases from J; bases unmatched to any gene: 8. The CDR3 has 15 amino acids. In DNA, the CDR3 is TGTGCCATCAGGTCACAGGGGGCAGTTTACTATGGCTACACCTTC. Its translation is CAIRSQGAVYYGYTF.

The rearrangement links TRBV7-3 to TRBJ2-1; tentative D call: TRBD2 (6 bases). This CDR3 contains 17 residues. The V gene lost 5 bases and the J gene lost 0 bases, with 17 bases spanning the gap. CDR1 and CDR2 from the germline V gene are SGHTA and FQGTGA. CDR3 in amino acids: CASSAGPPVSSYNEQFF. Written as DNA, the CDR3 is TGTGCCAGCAGCGCGGGGCCGCCCGTCAGCTCCTACAATGAGCAGTTCTTC.

The genes are TRBV5-1 and TRBJ2-7; 10 bases fit TRBD2. Germline lookup yields CDR1 SGHRS and CDR2 YFSETQ. Unmatched junction bases numbered 4, after V lost 4 bases and J lost 3 bases. The CDR3 loop spans 14 amino acids. The CDR3 bases are TGCGCCAGCAGCCCGCCTAGCGGGAGCTACGAGCAGTACTTC. Translation: CASSPPSGSYEQYF.

This clone has only a few counts. The junction differs from germline at one of its ends, possibly a read error. The chain recombines TRBV7-7 with TRBJ2-5; tentative D call: TRBD1 (5 bases). The CDR3 spans 15 residues. Looked up from germline, CDR1 is SSHAT and CDR2 is FNYEAQ (reference sequence). CDR3: CASSDPRRAGETQYF. CDR3 bases: TGTGCTAGCAGCGATCCTAGGAGAGCAGGGGAGACCCAGTACTTC.

This sequence joins TRBV7-9 and TRBJ2-1; weak D call: TRBD2 (6 bases). Germline V gene lookup returns CDR1 SEHNR and CDR2 FQNEAQ (reference sequence). The ends were cut back, 1 base at V and 8 bases at J, with 12 bases in the middle. CDR3 size: 14 residues. The CDR3 DNA sequence: TGTGCCAGCAGCTTAGGGACACCTAGCGATGAGCAGTTCTTC. Its protein product is CASSLGTPSDEQFF.

The chain is built from TRBV18 and TRBJ2-1, with 13 bases that match TRBD2. J gave up 9 bases and V 8 bases, and 10 bases lay outside the gene matches. This CDR3 has 15 residues. In germline, CDR1 is KGHSH, CDR2 LQKENI. In nucleotides, the CDR3 is TGTGCCAGCGATGATAGACTAGCGGGAGGTGCTGAGCAGTTCTTC. Amino acid sequence: CASDDRLAGGAEQFF. Variable domain in full (rest from reference TRBV18 and TRBJ2-1): NAGVMQNPRHLVRRRGQEARLRCSPMKGHSHVYWYRQLPEEGLKFMVYLQKENIIDESGMPKERFSAEFPKEGPSILRIQQVVRGDSAAYFCASDDRLAGGAEQFFGPGTRLTVL.

The J gene is TRBJ1-2, the V gene TRBV15; D is uncertain. The V gene's germline CDR1 is LNHNV and CDR2 YYDKDF (reference sequence). Deletions cut 0 bases from V and 7 bases from J, with 15 bases between. The CDR3 has 15 amino acids. CDR3 nucleotides: TGTGCCACCAGCAGAGAACAGAGATCAGGAAGTGGCTACACCTTC. Translation gives CATSREQRSGSGYTF.

The chain recombines TRBV13 with TRBJ2-7; TRBD2 aligns across 11 bases. J gave up 4 bases and V 5 bases, and 16 bases lay outside the gene matches. The V gene's germline CDR1 is PRHDT and CDR2 FYEKMQ (reference sequence). This CDR3 is built from 18 residues. The CDR3 DNA sequence: TGTGCCAGCAGCCAGTCGCGACTAGCGGGGACCTGGCCTTACGAGCAGTACTTC. As protein: CASSQSRLAGTWPYEQYF.

The gene calls are TRBV28 and TRBJ2-7; 8 positions agree with TRBD1. Germline V CDR1 and CDR2: MDHEN, SYDVKM. Trimming removed 1 base from V and 3 bases from J; junction bases left unmatched: 11. This CDR3 is 17 amino acids long. The chain's CDR3 is CASSLSADRVGYYEQYF. CDR3 in DNA: TGTGCCAGCAGTTTATCCGCGGACAGGGTGGGCTACTACGAGCAGTACTTC.

The chain is built from TRBV28 and TRBJ2-7; D is uncertain. The CDR3 length is 15 residues. Germline lookup yields CDR1 MDHEN and CDR2 SYDVKM. V lost 4 bases, J lost 4 bases, and 17 bases lay in between. CDR3 region: CASSSVGLGRYEQYF. In DNA, the CDR3 is TGTGCCAGCAGTTCTGTGGGGTTGGGAAGATACGAGCAGTACTTC.

This clone has only one observation. The rearrangement links TRBV28 to TRBJ2-1; D uncertain. The CDR3 extends over 13 amino acids. The V gene lost 7 bases and the J gene lost 7 bases, with 14 bases spanning the gap. Germline CDR1 and CDR2: MDHEN and SYDVKM. Here the CDR3 DNA reads TGTGCCAGCACTTTTGGAGACGCTAATGAGCAGTTCTTC. Amino acids: CASTFGDANEQFF.

This chain connects TRBV19 to TRBJ2-1; 7 bases are a match to TRBD2. J was trimmed by 13 bases and V by 2 bases; bases with no gene match: 5. This CDR3 is built from 12 residues. Per germline, CDR1 LNHDA and CDR2 SQIVND (reference sequence). This chain's CDR3 is CASSISSGLQFF. CDR3 DNA sequence: TGTGCCAGTAGTATATCTAGCGGACTCCAGTTCTTC.

This clone has more than one count but fewer than ten. The genes are TRBV7-3 and TRBJ2-3; 8 nucleotides match TRBD2. This CDR3 is built from 16 residues. Trimming took 1 base from V and 1 from J; bases not matched to a gene: 4. Germline CDR1 reads SGHTA; CDR2 reads FQGTGA. CDR3 in amino acids: CASSLKGLGGTDTQYF. The CDR3 bases are TGTGCCAGCAGCTTAAAGGGACTAGGGGGCACAGATACGCAGTATTTT. The full variable domain, its missing parts supplied by reference TRBV7-3 and TRBJ2-3, is GAGVSQTPSNKVTEKGKYVELRCDPISGHTALYWYRQSLGQGPEFLIYFQGTGAADDSGLPNDRFFAVRPEGSVSTLKIQRTERGDSAVYLCASSLKGLGGTDTQYFGPGTRLTVL.

The V call is TRBV9, the J call TRBJ2-1, with 11 bases lining up with TRBD2. Germline assignment: CDR1 SGDLS and CDR2 YYNGEE. Unmatched junction bases numbered 9, after V lost 0 bases and J lost 4 bases. The CDR3 has 18 residues. CDR3 sequence (DNA): TGTGCCAGCAGCGTAGATAGCGGGAGGGCCAGTTTGTACAATGAGCAGTTCTTC. Translating it yields CASSVDSGRASLYNEQFF.

This clone occurred a few times. The same CDR3 also results from other DNA sequences found in this sample. The chain combines TRBV18 with TRBJ1-3; D possibly corresponds to TRBD1 (6 bases). The V and J ends lost 3 bases and 3 bases respectively, with 12 bases between them. The CDR3 covers 15 residues. CDR1 is KGHSH and CDR2 is LQKENI in the germline V gene. CDR3 coding DNA: TGTGCCAGCTCACCGGCTACAGGGAGTGGAAACACCATATATTTT. It yields the protein CASSPATGSGNTIYF.

This clone came up a few times. In the same sample, other DNA sequences code for this CDR3. The chain employs TRBV4-2 and TRBJ2-5; 7 nucleotides line up with TRBD1. The V gene end was trimmed by 0 bases and the J gene end by 4 bases; junction bases not matched to a gene: 5. CDR3 size: 15 residues. CDR1 LGHNA and CDR2 YNFKEQ come from the germline V gene. The CDR3 sequence is CASSQDGAGGETQYF. CDR3 in DNA: TGTGCCAGCAGCCAAGATGGGGCAGGGGGAGAGACCCAGTACTTC.

The chain employs TRBV28 and TRBJ2-3, with TRBD2 as a possible D gene (5 bases). CDR1 MDHEN and CDR2 SYDVKM come from the germline V gene. This CDR3 is built from 14 residues. The ends were cut back, 8 bases at V and 1 base at J, with 13 bases in the middle. CDR3 bases: TGTGCCAGCGGTACTAGTGACGGCACAGATACGCAGTATTTT. Amino acids: CASGTSDGTDTQYF.

Only a few counts were recorded for this clone. The V call is TRBV18, the J call TRBJ1-5, with unresolved D. Per the germline V gene, CDR1 is KGHSH and CDR2 is LQKENI. This CDR3 is built from 15 residues. The ends were cut back, 4 bases at V and 0 bases at J, with 10 bases in the middle. Here the CDR3 DNA reads TGTGCCAGCTCACTTAACGAAAATAGCAATCAGCCCCAGCATTTT. It yields the protein CASSLNENSNQPQHF.

This rearrangement joins TRBV27 to TRBJ2-1, with no clear D. V was trimmed by 4 bases and J by 7 bases, leaving 8 bases between them. Germline loops: CDR1 MNHEY, CDR2 SMNVEV (reference sequence). The CDR3 is 12 amino acids. The CDR3 bases are TGTGCCAGCAGTTACGGGTTTAATGAGCAGTTCTTC. Translation gives CASSYGFNEQFF.

In this sample, this clone turned up a few times. The rearrangement joins TRBV5-1 to TRBJ2-7; 10 bases match TRBD1. Germline CDR1 is SGHRS and CDR2 is YFSETQ. CDR3 length: 15 residues. V was clipped by 3 bases and J by 2 bases; unmatched bases: 5. As DNA, the CDR3 is TGCGCCAGCAGCTCAGACAGGGGGCCGACCTACGAGCAGTACTTC. It codes for CASSSDRGPTYEQYF.

This clone was observed a few times. This chain connects TRBV10-3 to TRBJ2-7; 7 bases are shared with TRBD1. Trimming cost V 4 bases and J 5 bases; bases outside gene matches: 14. This CDR3 region has 16 residues. Germline CDR1 is ENHRY and CDR2 is SYGVKD. The CDR3 spells CAISVSEGGRGNEQYF. The CDR3 DNA follows: TGTGCCATCAGTGTGTCAGAGGGCGGCAGGGGGAACGAGCAGTACTTC.

The rearrangement uses TRBV7-2 and TRBJ2-1, with D perhaps TRBD1 (5 bases). The CDR3 runs 14 residues. The V and J ends lost 7 bases and 8 bases respectively, with 18 bases between them. The V gene's germline CDR1 is SGHTA and CDR2 FQGNSA. The CDR3 spells CASKVGQGRDEQFF. For the CDR3, the DNA is TGTGCCAGCAAGGTGGGGCAGGGTCGGGATGAGCAGTTCTTC.

Only a few counts were recorded for this clone. The genes are TRBV19 and TRBJ2-2; D is perhaps TRBD1 (6 bases). V lost 0 bases, J lost 7 bases, and 12 bases lay in between. The CDR3 has 15 amino acids. Germline-derived CDR1 and CDR2 are LNHDA and SQIVND (reference sequence). CDR3 coding DNA: TGTGCCAGTAGTATAGATCAAGACAGGCTCGGGGAGCTGTTTTTT. Amino acids: CASSIDQDRLGELFF.

The CDR3 region has the DNA TGCGCCAGCAGCCAACCCGCCTATGAGGATGTCGGCAATCAGCCCCAGCATTTT. Its translation is CASSQPAYEDVGNQPQHF. The V call is TRBV4-1, the J call TRBJ1-5, with D uncertain. The CDR3 is 18 amino acids. V dropped 2 bases and J dropped 2 bases, with 19 bases sitting between them. The V gene's germline CDR1 is MGHRA and CDR2 YSYEKL.

The rearrangement links TRBV7-3 to TRBJ2-3; D tentatively fits TRBD1 or TRBD2 (6 bases each). V lost 5 bases, J lost 1 base, and 19 bases lay in between. The CDR3 runs 17 residues. Germline V CDR1 and CDR2: SGHTA, FQGTGA. CDR3 amino acids: CASSPGGLAGGTDTQYF. CDR3 coding DNA: TGTGCCAGCAGCCCCGGGGGCCTAGCTGGGGGCACAGATACGCAGTATTTT. The full variable domain, its missing parts supplied by reference TRBV7-3 and TRBJ2-3, is GAGVSQTPSNKVTEKGKYVELRCDPISGHTALYWYRQSLGQGPEFLIYFQGTGAADDSGLPNDRFFAVRPEGSVSTLKIQRTERGDSAVYLCASSPGGLAGGTDTQYFGPGTRLTVL.

The rearrangement uses TRBV4-2 and TRBJ2-1; D may correspond to TRBD1 or TRBD2 (6 bases each). The CDR3 has 16 residues. Trimming removed 3 bases from V and 8 bases from J, with 20 bases in between. The germline V gene has CDR1 LGHNA and CDR2 YNFKEQ. CDR3 in DNA: TGTGCCAGCAGCCAGCCCCTTCTCCCGGGGGCCTATGAGCAGTTCTTC. Translated, it gives CASSQPLLPGAYEQFF.

The rearrangement joins TRBV4-3 to TRBJ1-4, with unresolved D. Germline V gene lookup returns CDR1 LGHNA and CDR2 YSLEER. The CDR3 runs to 14 residues. The ends were cut back, 1 base at V and 3 bases at J, with 6 bases in the middle. CDR3: CASSQGLANEKLFF. The CDR3 DNA reads TGCGCCAGCAGCCAAGGACTTGCTAATGAAAAACTGTTTTTT.